The 30 T cell receptor beta chains below were found in one sample sequenced in a study of cytomegalovirus exposure and HLA in healthy donors. The primer mix had 60 Vbeta and 13 Jbeta primers. Clones were sequenced by immunoSEQ multiplex PCR, and TCRdb holds only the in-frame ones, with some missing. The sample lists under 200,000 clones, approximately 80% occurring once. The sample comprised PBMCs. These receptors all come from a woman younger than 45 in good health and CMV-seropositive.

V gene TRBV28 combines with J gene TRBJ1-1, with D unclear. This CDR3 spans 14 amino acids. Between the trimmed V and J ends, which lost 0 bases and 5 bases, there was a span of 10 bases. CDR1 and CDR2 from the germline V gene are MDHEN and SYDVKM. This chain's CDR3 is CASSLWSGGTEAFF. The CDR3 DNA sequence: TGTGCCAGCAGTTTATGGTCAGGAGGGACTGAAGCTTTCTTT.

This clone was seen a single time. J is TRBJ2-5 and V is TRBV2; 8 bases map to TRBD1. J lost 5 bases, V lost 8 bases, and 7 bases had no gene match. CDR3 size: 13 residues. Germline CDR1 is SNHLY and CDR2 is FYNNEI. CDR3 sequence: CASERTGHETQYF. CDR3 in DNA: TGTGCCAGCGAGAGGACAGGGCACGAGACCCAGTACTTC.

V is TRBV2 and J is TRBJ2-5; D perhaps matches TRBD2 (7 bases). The V end lost 4 bases, the J end lost 5 bases, and 17 bases lay between the germline ends. This CDR3 spans 15 amino acids. Germline V gene data show CDR1 as SNHLY and CDR2 as FYNNEI. The chain's CDR3 is CASSVPPGGLETQYF. CDR3 DNA: TGTGCCAGCAGTGTTCCCCCCGGGGGGCTGGAGACCCAGTACTTC. Full variable domain (rest looked up from reference TRBV2 and TRBJ2-5): EPEVTQTPSHQVTQMGQEVILRCVPISNHLYFYWYRQILGQKVEFLVSFYNNEISEKSEIFDDQFSVERPDGSNFTLKIRSTKLEDSAMYFCASSVPPGGLETQYFGPGTRLLVL.

This clone turned up a few times. The V call is TRBV29-1, the J call TRBJ2-7; D is perhaps TRBD2 (6 bases). The CDR3 contains 14 residues. The germline V gene encodes CDR1 SQVTM and CDR2 ANQGSEA. The V and J ends lost 6 bases and 0 bases respectively, with 15 bases between them. The CDR3 spells CSVAGTLYSYEQYF. The CDR3 coding sequence is TGCAGCGTCGCCGGGACTCTCTACTCCTACGAGCAGTACTTC.

V is TRBV7-8 and J is TRBJ2-3; 11 bases line up with TRBD2. After removal of 4 bases from V and 6 bases from J, the junction contained 12 bases not matched to a gene. This CDR3 region has 17 residues. Germline V gives CDR1 SGHVS, CDR2 FQNEAQ. CDR3 sequence (DNA): TGTGCCAGCAGCTACTCGACTAGCGGGGTATCCGGGGATACGCAGTATTTT. It specifies CASSYSTSGVSGDTQYF.

This chain joins TRBV28 and TRBJ1-5, with D possibly TRBD1 on 6 matching bases. V was clipped by 9 bases and J by 11 bases, with 17 bases between them. Germline CDR1 and CDR2: MDHEN and SYDVKM. This CDR3 comprises 12 residues. The CDR3 nucleotides are TGTGCCAGTGGGACGGGGGAGGGGGCCCAGCATTTT. It yields the protein CASGTGEGAQHF.

This clone was detected only a few times. The chain is built from TRBV7-9 and TRBJ2-7; 12 bases fit TRBD2. The CDR3 is made up of 15 amino acids. V was clipped by 5 bases and J by 4 bases; unmatched bases: 6. CDR1 is SEHNR, CDR2 FQNEAQ, per germline (reference sequence). CDR3 sequence reads: CASSLTSGGWYEQYF. The CDR3 region has the DNA TGTGCCAGCAGCCTAACTAGCGGGGGGTGGTACGAGCAGTACTTC.

The chain joins TRBV11-2 to TRBJ1-6; D ambiguous. V was cut by 0 bases and J by 9 bases, with 12 bases left in between. There are 15 residues in the CDR3. Germline loops: CDR1 SGHAT, CDR2 FQNNGV. The CDR3 DNA follows: TGTGCCAGCAGCTTAGATCTTGTCGAGGGTTCACCCCTCCACTTT. Its protein is CASSLDLVEGSPLHF.

The chain uses TRBV10-3 and TRBJ1-2, with D possibly matching TRBD1 (6 bases). Per germline, CDR1 ENHRY and CDR2 SYGVKD. The CDR3 length is 16 residues. Between the trimmed V and J ends, which lost 2 bases and 1 base, there was a span of 14 bases. CDR3 sequence (DNA): TGTGCCATCAGTGAGAGAAGACAGGATAGTAACTATGGCTACACCTTC. Translated: CAISERRQDSNYGYTF.

In this sample, this clone turned up a few times. The chain joins TRBV21-1 to TRBJ1-1; the table's TRBD1 call for D was not verified on the DNA. TRBV21-1 is a pseudogene segment. The CDR3 spans 19 residues. CDR3 bases: TGTGCCAGCAGCAATCTCTCGGGCGGCAGGGGGCTTCCGAACACTGAAGCTTTCTTT. This encodes CASSNLSGGRGLPNTEAFF.

The chain joins TRBV5-1 to TRBJ2-5, with 9 positions matching TRBD2. The CDR3 sequence is 15 residues long. J was trimmed by 2 bases and V by 4 bases; bases with no gene match: 6. The V gene's germline CDR1 is SGHRS and CDR2 YFSETQ. CDR3 coding DNA: TGCGCCAGCAGCAGGGTAGCGGGGGAACAAGAGACCCAGTACTTC. Its translation is CASSRVAGEQETQYF.

As DNA, the CDR3 is TGTGCCAGCAGCTCCGGGACTTACTTGAACACCGGGGAGCTGTTTTTT. This gives the protein CASSSGTYLNTGELFF. The rearrangement uses TRBV5-5 and TRBJ2-2; possible D gene TRBD2, 6 bases. This CDR3 contains 16 residues. Germline-derived CDR1 and CDR2 are SGHKS and YYEKEE (reference sequence). The V end was cut by 3 bases, the J end by 1 base, with 13 bases between.

Comment on this clone: This same CDR3 is encoded by further DNA sequences in the sample. The rearrangement uses TRBV7-9 and TRBJ1-4, with D unclear. Germline CDR1 and CDR2: SEHNR and FQNEAQ (reference sequence). The CDR3 covers 16 residues. Deletions cut 5 bases from V and 0 bases from J, with 13 bases between. The DNA for the CDR3 is TGTGCCAGCAGCCTGGGCTTCACTTCAACTAATGAAAAACTGTTTTTT. Its translation: CASSLGFTSTNEKLFF.

The chain joins TRBV25-1 to TRBJ2-2, with D tentatively TRBD1 (6 bases). The CDR3 spans 16 residues. Trimming cost V 6 bases and J 0 bases, with 14 bases left between them. The germline gives CDR1 MGHDK, CDR2 SYGVNS. CDR3: CASSLGWGPNTGELFF. CDR3 coding DNA: TGTGCCAGCAGCCTAGGTTGGGGGCCGAACACCGGGGAGCTGTTTTTT.

The chain uses TRBV4-1 and TRBJ1-4; D possibly corresponds to TRBD1 (5 bases). V gave up 0 bases and J gave up 3 bases, with 14 bases separating them. CDR1 is MGHRA and CDR2 is YSYEKL in the germline V gene. The CDR3 is 17 amino acids. In DNA, the CDR3 is TGCGCCAGCAGCCAAGAAGCTCGGGGGGGAGCTAATGAAAAACTGTTTTTT. Protein product: CASSQEARGGANEKLFF.

V gene TRBV5-1 combines with J gene TRBJ1-1; D gene unclear. This CDR3 is 14 amino acids long. Trimming took off 0 bases at V and 1 base at J, with 7 bases between the two ends. Looked up from germline, CDR1 is SGHRS and CDR2 is YFSETQ. CDR3 DNA: TGCGCCAGCAGCTTGGCCGTCGGGAACACTGAAGCTTTCTTT. Amino acid sequence: CASSLAVGNTEAFF.

The chain combines TRBV4-3 with TRBJ1-6, with TRBD1 matching 7 bases. Germline V lookup: CDR1 LGHNA, CDR2 YSLEER. CDR3 length: 20 amino acids. The J segment lost 2 bases and the V segment lost 4 bases, leaving 17 bases of the junction unmatched. The CDR3 sequence is CASSLHRGGPSQTYNSPLHF. CDR3 in DNA: TGCGCCAGCAGCCTTCACCGAGGGGGCCCGTCTCAGACCTATAATTCACCCCTCCACTTT.

The chain couples TRBV9 to TRBJ1-1, with D perhaps matching TRBD1 (5 bases). The CDR3 totals 14 residues. V lost 4 bases to trimming and J lost 4 bases, with 14 bases between them. The germline gives CDR1 SGDLS, CDR2 YYNGEE. The CDR3 bases are TGTGCCAGCAGCTCAAGACAGTTTCCCACTGAAGCTTTCTTT. Translated: CASSSRQFPTEAFF.

This clone showed up just a few times. CDR3 DNA: TGTGCCAGCAGCTTAAGACCGGGGGGCCAAGAGACCCAGTACTTC. This translates into CASSLRPGGQETQYF. This chain uses TRBV7-2 with TRBJ2-5, with 7 bases matching TRBD2. V lost 2 bases, J lost 1 base, and 4 bases stayed unmatched. Germline CDR1 is SGHTA and CDR2 is FQGNSA. This CDR3 comprises 15 residues.

This clone has just one count. V gene TRBV7-2 combines with J gene TRBJ2-7, with 7 bases aligning to TRBD2. Germline CDR1 SGHTA, CDR2 FQGNSA. The CDR3 length is 14 residues. After removal of 8 bases from V and 2 bases from J, the junction contained 9 bases not matched to a gene. The CDR3 region is CASAWGGRTYEQYF. CDR3 sequence (DNA): TGTGCCAGCGCTTGGGGGGGAAGGACCTACGAGCAGTACTTC.

The J gene is TRBJ2-3, the V gene TRBV9, with 7 nucleotides matching TRBD2. CDR3 length equals 16 residues. Germline V gene lookup returns CDR1 SGDLS and CDR2 YYNGEE. With 4 bases clipped from V and 2 bases from J, the junction kept 10 bases outside the gene matches. The CDR3 bases are TGTGCCAGCAGCCCAGGACATAGCGGGCACACAGATACGCAGTATTTT. It yields the protein CASSPGHSGHTDTQYF.

This sequence joins TRBV6-5 and TRBJ2-2; possible D gene TRBD2, 6 bases. The germline V gene encodes CDR1 MNHEY and CDR2 SVGAGI. This CDR3 has 14 residues. V dropped 0 bases and J dropped 5 bases, with 7 bases sitting between them. CDR3: CASSYSGGTGELFF. CDR3 nucleotides: TGTGCCAGCAGTTACTCCGGGGGAACCGGGGAGCTGTTTTTT.

This clone came up once. The chain is built from TRBV19 and TRBJ1-1; D possibly corresponds to TRBD1 (5 bases). V was trimmed by 9 bases and J by 8 bases, leaving 10 bases between them. Germline lookup yields CDR1 LNHDA and CDR2 SQIVND (reference sequence). The CDR3 is made up of 10 amino acids. The CDR3 loop reads CARRTFEAFF. CDR3 nucleotides: TGTGCCAGGAGGACATTCGAAGCTTTCTTT.

The V and J genes are TRBV9 and TRBJ1-3; TRBD1 might be the D (5 bases). Trimming cost V 1 base and J 4 bases, with 12 bases left between them. The CDR3 spans 15 residues. Germline V gives CDR1 SGDLS, CDR2 YYNGEE. The CDR3 DNA follows: TGTGCCAGCAGCGTATCAGGAGGGGACGGAAACACCATATATTTT. Protein product: CASSVSGGDGNTIYF. Using reference TRBV9 and TRBJ1-3 for the parts outside the CDR3, the full variable domain is DSGVTQTPKHLITATGQRVTLRCSPRSGDLSVYWYQQSLDQGLQFLIQYYNGEERAKGNILERFSAQQFPDLHSELNLSSLELGDSALYFCASSVSGGDGNTIYFGEGSWLTVV.

The chain combines TRBV19 with TRBJ2-4, with unresolved D. The CDR3 has 14 residues. With 5 bases removed from V and 7 bases from J, the gap between germline ends came to 15 bases. The germline V gene has CDR1 LNHDA and CDR2 SQIVND (reference sequence). The CDR3 nucleotides are TGTGCCAGTAGTCCCCTCACATCGTTTAACATTCAGTACTTC. This encodes CASSPLTSFNIQYF. The whole variable domain, filled in from reference TRBV19 and TRBJ2-4, reads DGGITQSPKYLFRKEGQNVTLSCEQNLNHDAMYWYRQDPGQGLRLIYYSQIVNDFQKGDIAEGYSVSREKKESFPLTVTSAQKNPTAFYLCASSPLTSFNIQYFGAGTRLSVL.

Comments on this clone: An end of the junction differs from the germline gene, which may be a read error. V and J are TRBV5-7 and TRBJ2-7, with 7 bases identical to TRBD1. TRBV5-7 is known as an ORF, though its function is uncertain. The CDR3 length is 11 residues. CDR3 DNA: TGTGCCAGCAGCTTGTCGGCAGGGGGTATCTTC. Translation: CASSLSAGGIF.

This clone was seen a single time. J is TRBJ1-6 and V is TRBV7-6; TRBD1 might be the D (5 bases). CDR1 is SGHVS and CDR2 is FNYEAQ in the germline V gene. CDR3 size: 17 residues. The V and J ends lost 5 bases and 5 bases respectively, with 19 bases between them. The CDR3 loop is CASSVTSRESDNSPLHF. CDR3 nucleotide sequence: TGTGCCAGCAGCGTTACAAGCAGGGAATCCGATAATTCACCCCTCCACTTT.

The rearrangement joins TRBV4-3 to TRBJ2-1, with 9 bases identical to TRBD2. This CDR3 is built from 17 residues. Germline lookup yields CDR1 LGHNA and CDR2 YSLEER. The ends lost 4 bases at V and 0 bases at J; junction bases unmatched: 7. CDR3 in DNA: TGCGCCAGCAGCCTGCGGGGGGGGATAAGCTCCTACAATGAGCAGTTCTTC. It encodes CASSLRGGISSYNEQFF.

The V call is TRBV5-1, the J call TRBJ1-1; no definite D call. CDR1 and CDR2 (germline): SGHRS, YFSETQ. Trimming removed 3 bases at V and 1 base at J, with 13 bases between. The CDR3 has 15 amino acids. The CDR3 DNA reads as TGCGCCAGCAGCTGGAAGGACGGAGGGAACACTGAAGCTTTCTTT. Translation: CASSWKDGGNTEAFF. The full variable domain, its missing parts supplied by reference TRBV5-1 and TRBJ1-1, is KAGVTQTPRYLIKTRGQQVTLSCSPISGHRSVSWYQQTPGQGLQFLFEYFSETQRNKGNFPGRFSGRQFSNSRSEMNVSTLELGDSALYLCASSWKDGGNTEAFFGQGTRLTVV.

The chain uses TRBV4-3 and TRBJ1-1, with D unresolved. V lost 0 bases to trimming and J lost 9 bases, with 14 bases between them. The CDR3 has 14 residues. Germline assignment: CDR1 LGHNA and CDR2 YSLEER. The CDR3 DNA is TGCGCCAGCAGCCAAGATACGCGACTCACCCAAGCTTTCTTT. Its translation: CASSQDTRLTQAFF.